This T cell receptor beta chain was sequenced during a study of a mutant IDH1 vaccine in newly diagnosed glioma. The wider study: Eight vaccinations reached patients in weeks 1, 3, 5, 7, 11, 15, 19 and 23. Patients began vaccination 4-6 weeks after radiotherapy alone, or with temozolomide cycles.

V shed 1 base and J shed 9 bases, with 13 bases lying between them. Germline loops: CDR1 LNHDA, CDR2 SQIVND (reference sequence). The CDR3 consists of 14 residues. Study-wide findings and caveats: Evidence of vaccine-induced immune responses was documented in about 93% of patients.

The sample's time point: week 23, last vaccination. Vaccine doses each comprised 300 ug of mutant IDH1 20-mer peptide, with topical imiquimod. Turning to this clone: No antigen is known for it.

Generated by immunoSEQ multiplex PCR, the TCRdb table keeps only in-frame clones and is missing some. The data contain 29,000 or so clones, around 80% of them seen just once; the ten biggest clones take up 8% to 9%. The TCR was taken from a woman aged 18 to 35 with glioma. The rearrangement links TRBV19 to TRBJ1-5; D is unresolved. Sequenced material: PBMCs, taken from a glioma patient whose treatment included an IDH1 peptide vaccine. CDR3 sequence reads: CASSIVNPGGPQHF. DNA of the CDR3: TGTGCCAGTAGTATAGTTAACCCGGGTGGGCCCCAGCATTTT.